Following are 18 T cell receptor beta chains from one sample sequenced in a study of sequential checkpoint blockade in melanoma. Treatment in this sample: randomized to nivolumab then ipilimumab (arm A) or the reverse (arm B). Assay used: immunoSEQ multiplex PCR; TCRdb lists only in-frame clones, some missing. The sample lists over 30,000 clones, 80% to 90% occurring once. The sample consisted of CD8+ T cells sorted from blood (inferred from file names), taken from a patient given nivolumab and ipilimumab in sequence. The origin of the receptors is a human donor with melanoma.

The V call is TRBV6-1, the J call TRBJ1-2; 9 nucleotides align to TRBD1. Looked up from germline, CDR1 is MNHNS and CDR2 is SASEGT. V dropped 6 bases and J dropped 8; count of bases not matched to a gene: 13. The CDR3 runs to 15 residues. CDR3 in amino acids: CASREFGQGLGGYTF. CDR3 DNA: TGTGCCAGCAGGGAATTCGGACAGGGGCTAGGAGGCTACACCTTC.

The chain recombines TRBV18 with TRBJ1-1, with no clear D. Germline V gene data show CDR1 as KGHSH and CDR2 as LQKENI. This CDR3 is built from 11 residues. V was trimmed by 6 bases and J by 1 base, leaving 3 bases between them. CDR3 nucleotide sequence: TGTGCCAGCTCCTGGAACACTGAAGCTTTCTTT. It encodes CASSWNTEAFF.

V and J are TRBV19 and TRBJ1-1, with 9 bases aligning to TRBD1. V was pared by 1 base and J by 7 bases, with 4 bases of the junction left unmatched. From germline, CDR1 is LNHDA and CDR2 SQIVND (reference sequence). This CDR3 region has 14 residues. Here the CDR3 DNA reads TGTGCCAGTAGTATAGGGACAGGGGTCTTTGAAGCTTTCTTT. Encoded protein: CASSIGTGVFEAFF.

The genes are TRBV29-1 and TRBJ2-2; 7 bases agree with TRBD2. Germline V gene data show CDR1 as SQVTM and CDR2 as ANQGSEA. There are 15 residues in the CDR3. The V segment lost 5 bases and the J segment 5 bases; nucleotides outside the gene matches: 11. The CDR3 region is CSVHARGGSTGELFF. CDR3 nucleotides: TGCAGCGTTCATGCCCGGGGCGGGAGTACCGGGGAGCTGTTTTTT.

This clone was recorded once. The V call is TRBV4-1, the J call TRBJ2-3; 9 nucleotides agree with TRBD1. The junction had 10 bases not matched to a gene; V was cut back by 5 bases and J by 4 bases. Per the germline V gene, CDR1 is MGHRA and CDR2 is YSYEKL. This CDR3 region has 16 residues. In nucleotides, the CDR3 is TGCGCCAGCAGCGGACCGGGACAGGGTGGCTCAGATACGCAGTATTTT. It encodes CASSGPGQGGSDTQYF.

The sample holds one count of this clone. The chain couples TRBV7-2 to TRBJ1-5, with D possibly matching TRBD1 (5 bases). Germline loops: CDR1 SGHTA, CDR2 FQGNSA. V lost 3 bases to trimming and J lost 7 bases, with 10 bases between them. There are 13 residues in the CDR3. Written as DNA, the CDR3 is TGTGCCAGCAGCTTGGGGGGGATCCAGCCCCAGCATTTT. Protein product: CASSLGGIQPQHF.

The chain uses TRBV7-9 and TRBJ2-7; D is perhaps TRBD1 (6 bases). The germline gives CDR1 SEHNR, CDR2 FQNEAQ (reference sequence). Between the trimmed V and J ends, which lost 4 bases and 1 base, there was a span of 8 bases. CDR3 size: 13 residues. This CDR3 reads CASSSTGSYEQYF. The CDR3 DNA reads TGTGCCAGCAGCTCAACAGGGTCCTACGAGCAGTACTTC.

The V gene is TRBV5-1, the J gene TRBJ2-5; TRBD2 agrees at 8 bases. The CDR3 sequence is 16 residues long. Germline-derived CDR1 and CDR2 are SGHRS and YFSETQ. Trimming cost V 0 bases and J 2 bases; bases outside gene matches: 6. The chain's CDR3 is CASSLGPGLGQETQYF. The CDR3 DNA sequence: TGCGCCAGCAGCTTGGGTCCGGGACTAGGGCAAGAGACCCAGTACTTC.

This clone was recorded only once. This chain joins TRBV6-5 and TRBJ2-5, with D hard to call. The CDR3 has 13 amino acids. CDR1 and CDR2 from the germline V gene are MNHEY and SVGAGI. V was shortened by 6 bases and J by 3 bases, with 11 bases between the two germline ends. This CDR3 is CASSPPTKETQYF. The CDR3 DNA reads as TGTGCCAGCAGCCCACCGACAAAAGAGACCCAGTACTTC.

The V call is TRBV29-1, the J call TRBJ2-1, with 13 positions matching TRBD2. From germline, CDR1 is SQVTM and CDR2 ANQGSEA. The CDR3 totals 18 residues. V dropped 5 bases and J dropped 1; count of bases not matched to a gene: 11. The chain's CDR3 is CSVPGSTSGRESYNEQFF. The DNA for the CDR3 is TGCAGCGTTCCAGGCTCTACTAGCGGGAGGGAGTCCTACAATGAGCAGTTCTTC.

The chain is built from TRBV7-9 and TRBJ2-7; D is uncertain. Trimming took off 1 base at V and 6 bases at J, with 13 bases between the two ends. CDR1 and CDR2 (germline): SEHNR, FQNEAQ (reference sequence). The CDR3 loop spans 14 amino acids. DNA for the CDR3: TGTGCCAGCAGCTTAGACCCTATCCCCGGCGAGCAGTACTTC. Encoded protein: CASSLDPIPGEQYF.

In this sample, this clone turned up a few times. V gene TRBV5-6 combines with J gene TRBJ2-7; D is perhaps TRBD2 (6 bases). This CDR3 has 14 residues. Per germline, CDR1 SGHDT and CDR2 YYEEEE. Trimming left V 2 bases short and J 2 bases short, with 11 bases between. In DNA form, the CDR3 reads TGTGCCAGCAGCTTCGGGGGAACTACCTACGAGCAGTACTTC. Translating gives CASSFGGTTYEQYF.

The chain combines TRBV7-9 with TRBJ2-1; 8 bases agree with TRBD1. Germline V gene sequence: CDR1 SEHNR, CDR2 FQNEAQ (reference sequence). This CDR3 spans 14 amino acids. V trimming: 4 bases; J trimming: 6 bases; junction bases outside the gene matches: 5. CDR3 DNA: TGTGCCAGCAGCTCATCGGACAGGGTCAATGAGCAGTTCTTC. Translating it yields CASSSSDRVNEQFF.

This clone has a handful of counts. The chain has TRBV27 and TRBJ2-7, with D uncertain. CDR1 is MNHEY and CDR2 is SMNVEV in the germline V gene (reference sequence). Trimming stripped 9 bases from V and 0 bases from J, with 9 bases between. The CDR3 loop spans 12 amino acids. In DNA, the CDR3 is TGTGCCAGTACCGATAGCTCCTACGAGCAGTACTTC. Amino acid sequence: CASTDSSYEQYF.

V gene TRBV5-4 combines with J gene TRBJ2-3; D is undetermined. Per the germline V gene, CDR1 is SGHNT and CDR2 is YYREEE (reference sequence). The length of the CDR3 is 13 residues. V lost 3 bases, J lost 1 base, and 6 bases lay in between. The CDR3 DNA sequence: TGTGCCAGCAGCTACTTTGGCACAGATACGCAGTATTTT. This translates into CASSYFGTDTQYF.

CDR3 nucleotide sequence: TGTGCCAGCACCCCTCGGGGGTCCTACGAGCAGTACTTC. Residues: CASTPRGSYEQYF. The rearrangement joins TRBV7-9 to TRBJ2-7, with D perhaps TRBD2 (6 bases). Trimming removed 7 bases at V and 1 base at J, with 11 bases between. Germline lookup yields CDR1 SEHNR and CDR2 FQNEAQ (reference sequence). The CDR3 covers 13 residues.

Turning to this clone: The same CDR3 arises from other DNA sequences in this sample as well. The rearrangement links TRBV4-1 to TRBJ1-2; 9 nucleotides line up with TRBD1. From germline, CDR1 is MGHRA and CDR2 YSYEKL. This CDR3 region has 17 residues. J gave up 1 base and V 1 base, and 7 bases lay outside the gene matches. In DNA form, the CDR3 reads TGCGCCAGCAGCCAAGCAACGGGACAGGGTCTTAACTATGGCTACACCTTC. Translating it yields CASSQATGQGLNYGYTF.

This clone was detected only a few times. The genes are TRBV6-5 and TRBJ1-1, with D perhaps matching TRBD1 (6 bases). The ends were cut back, 0 bases at V and 6 bases at J, with 14 bases in the middle. The germline CDR1 and CDR2 sequences are MNHEY and SVGAGI. The CDR3 totals 15 residues. CDR3 residues: CASSYSGGDNAEAFF. The CDR3 nucleotides read TGTGCCAGCAGTTACTCCGGTGGGGACAACGCTGAAGCTTTCTTT.